The present entry profiles one T cell receptor (beta chain) with its context. What it binds is not known. Profiled with immunoSEQ multiplex PCR; TCRdb holds only in-frame clones, not every one. Of about 93,000 clones listed, roughly 88% are singletons. These data are taken from a study of T cell responses to AZD1222 COVID-19 vaccine. Across the whole study: Second doses were pooled across both intervals (about 4 or about 12 weeks).

Study-level findings and limits: Repertoires were sampled only after the peak T cell response. There were vaccine-associated CD4 TCRs across spike, dominant at 160-218 and 743-854.

The material sequenced was peripheral blood, taken on day 0 of AZD1222 vaccination. This clonotype originated in an adult in good health.

CDR3 DNA: TGCGCCAGCAGTGAGAATGGCAATCAGCCCCAGCATTTT. Translating it yields CASSENGNQPQHF. The genes are TRBV5-1 and TRBJ1-5; no reliable D call. Germline values: CDR1 SGHRS, CDR2 YFSETQ. V shed 5 bases and J shed 2 bases, with 8 bases lying between them. The CDR3 length is 13 residues.